This TCR beta chain was sequenced for a study of blood T cell repertoires in COVID-19. Study context: Spain, Italy and the United States supplied samples that represented acute and convalescent COVID-19.

This clone was recorded only once. The germline V gene encodes CDR1 LGHNT and CDR2 FRNRAP. CDR3 length: 14 amino acids. Between the trimmed V and J ends, which lost 6 bases and 2 bases, there was a span of 11 bases. Clones were read by immunoSEQ multiplex PCR, and TCRdb kept only the in-frame ones, dropping some. Seen here are under 250,000 clones, 70% to 90% observed once, and the top ten hold around 3%. This sequence originates from a man between 18 and 29 years old with active or convalescent COVID-19. The chain is built from TRBV12-5 and TRBJ2-1; D gene uncertain. Sequencing used peripheral blood. The CDR3 reads CASGESNPYNEQFF. The CDR3 nucleotides are TGTGCTAGTGGCGAGAGTAACCCCTACAATGAGCAGTTCTTC.